These 21 T cell receptor beta chains came from one sample sequenced in a study of shared clonotypes between healthy human individuals. Assay: immunoSEQ multiplex PCR; the TCRdb copy retains only in-frame clones and omits some. The data show nearly 1,000,000 clones, around three quarters seen once. The specimen sequenced was memory CD4+ T cells sorted from blood. The sample's subset: CD45RA-negative fraction. Receptors originate from a man aged 18-30 years in good health.

To note about this clone: Sequence at one end of the junction differs from germline and may be a read error. This chain connects TRBV18 to TRBJ1-5; D unresolved. Germline assignment: CDR1 KGHSH and CDR2 LQKENI. The CDR3 length is 13 residues. DNA of the CDR3: TGTGCCAGCTCCCCATTTAGCGATCAGCCCCAGCATTTT. Protein product: CASSPFSDQPQHF.

The V and J genes are TRBV5-1 and TRBJ1-1; 8 bases agree with TRBD1. The CDR3 consists of 13 residues. The germline gives CDR1 SGHRS, CDR2 YFSETQ. Germline trimming cut 7 bases from V and 3 bases from J; bases unmatched to any gene: 5. The CDR3 DNA is TGCGCCAGCCTAGGACAGGGAGACACTGAAGCTTTCTTT. Translation: CASLGQGDTEAFF.

The rearrangement joins TRBV7-2 to TRBJ2-7, with D uncertain. Germline V lookup: CDR1 SGHTA, CDR2 FQGNSA. This CDR3 region has 14 residues. V was shortened by 1 base and J by 5 bases, with 12 bases between the two germline ends. CDR3 loop: CASSLDITANEQYF. CDR3 DNA: TGTGCCAGCAGCTTAGATATCACGGCAAACGAGCAGTACTTC.

This clone has a single count. The chain uses TRBV28 and TRBJ1-6; no clear D gene. Deletions cut 5 bases from V and 8 bases from J, with 7 bases between. Germline V gene sequence: CDR1 MDHEN, CDR2 SYDVKM. This CDR3 region has 12 residues. CDR3 amino acids: CASSQVDSPLHF. The CDR3 DNA is TGTGCCAGCAGTCAGGTGGATTCACCCCTCCACTTT.

The J gene is TRBJ2-1, the V gene TRBV5-6; the D is unclear. The CDR3 has 12 amino acids. The germline V and J ends were trimmed by 2 bases and 4 bases, with 4 bases remaining between them. CDR1 and CDR2 from the germline V gene are SGHDT and YYEEEE. This chain's CDR3 is CASSLPYNEQFF. As DNA, the CDR3 is TGTGCCAGCAGCTTACCGTACAATGAGCAGTTCTTC.

The table lists this clone with a few counts. This chain joins TRBV15 and TRBJ2-3, with D perhaps matching TRBD1 (6 bases). V dropped 3 bases and J dropped 2 bases, with 18 bases sitting between them. This CDR3 is 17 amino acids long. Germline CDR1 is LNHNV and CDR2 is YYDKDF (reference sequence). CDR3 DNA: TGTGCCACCAGCAGCGGCTCCGGGACACCGTTCACAGATACGCAGTATTTT. Translation: CATSSGSGTPFTDTQYF.

The chain combines TRBV7-9 with TRBJ2-1; 10 positions agree with TRBD2. There are 16 residues in the CDR3. V shed 4 bases, J shed 4 bases, and the junction held 7 bases outside the gene matches. The V gene's germline CDR1 is SEHNR and CDR2 FQNEAQ (reference sequence). DNA for the CDR3: TGTGCCAGCAGCTCAATAGCGGGGGGACAATACAATGAGCAGTTCTTC. Translation gives CASSSIAGGQYNEQFF.

The chain uses TRBV9 and TRBJ2-1, with D maybe TRBD2 (5 bases). Germline loops: CDR1 SGDLS, CDR2 YYNGEE. The CDR3 loop spans 14 amino acids. The V end was cut by 0 bases, the J end by 4 bases, with 8 bases between. CDR3 nucleotide sequence: TGTGCCAGCAGCGTAGGTCGGGATTACAATGAGCAGTTCTTC. Translating it yields CASSVGRDYNEQFF.

The chain combines TRBV20-1 with TRBJ1-1; D gene ambiguous. V was shortened by 3 bases and J by 5 bases, with 7 bases between the two germline ends. CDR3 size: 11 residues. Germline V gene data show CDR1 as DFQATT and CDR2 as SNEGSKA (reference sequence). The CDR3 loop is CSASQETEAFF. The CDR3 nucleotides read TGCAGTGCTAGCCAAGAAACTGAAGCTTTCTTT.

On this clone: In the same sample, other DNA sequences code for this CDR3. The chain recombines TRBV5-1 with TRBJ2-3; 7 nucleotides agree with TRBD2. J lost 3 bases, V lost 1 base, and 2 bases had no gene match. This CDR3 is 14 amino acids long. Per germline, CDR1 SGHRS and CDR2 YFSETQ. CDR3 in DNA: TGCGCCAGCAGCTTGAGCGGGGTAACAGATACGCAGTATTTT. Translating gives CASSLSGVTDTQYF.

The V call is TRBV18, the J call TRBJ1-2; the D gene is possibly TRBD1 (5 bases). V was pared by 3 bases and J by 4 bases, with 15 bases between. CDR1 KGHSH and CDR2 LQKENI come from the germline V gene. This CDR3 contains 15 residues. As DNA, the CDR3 is TGTGCCAGCTCACCCGGGGCGGACCTTGGCTATGGCTACACCTTC. Translated: CASSPGADLGYGYTF.

The chain joins TRBV7-9 to TRBJ2-7, with D perhaps matching TRBD1 or TRBD2 (5 bases each). Trimming took off 5 bases at V and 2 bases at J, with 13 bases between the two ends. CDR1 and CDR2 (germline): SEHNR, FQNEAQ (reference sequence). The CDR3 has 14 amino acids. CDR3 in amino acids: CASSPGTAPYEQYF. The CDR3 DNA sequence: TGTGCCAGCAGCCCAGGGACGGCCCCCTACGAGCAGTACTTC. Drawing the rest from reference TRBV7-9 and TRBJ2-7, the complete variable domain is DTGVSQNPRHKITKRGQNVTFRCDPISEHNRLYWYRQTLGQGPEFLTYFQNEAQLEKSRLLSDRFSAERPKGSFSTLEIQRTEQGDSAMYLCASSPGTAPYEQYFGPGTRLTVT.

The sample holds one count of this clone. This sequence joins TRBV4-3 and TRBJ1-1, with 7 nucleotides matching TRBD1. The CDR3 runs to 17 residues. The V segment lost 3 bases and the J segment 4 bases; nucleotides outside the gene matches: 14. The germline V gene has CDR1 LGHNA and CDR2 YSLEER. CDR3 protein: CASSHPSSTGFGTEAFF. In nucleotides, the CDR3 is TGCGCCAGCAGCCACCCATCCTCGACAGGGTTTGGCACTGAAGCTTTCTTT.

The chain has TRBV27 and TRBJ2-7; either TRBD1 or TRBD2 may supply D (5 bases each). This CDR3 spans 11 amino acids. Germline V gene lookup returns CDR1 MNHEY and CDR2 SMNVEV (reference sequence). The CDR3 nucleotides are TGTGCCAGTTCGCGAACAGGACTCGCCTCGGTC. It specifies CASSRTGLASV.

On this clone: At the DNA level, this CDR3 is encoded by other sequences in the same sample as well. The chain joins TRBV7-2 to TRBJ2-1; D is unclear. V lost 6 bases to trimming and J lost 1 base, with 10 bases between them. Germline V lookup: CDR1 SGHTA, CDR2 FQGNSA. CDR3 size: 14 residues. The CDR3 protein is CASRSGGSYNEQFF. In DNA form, the CDR3 reads TGTGCCAGCAGATCAGGCGGTTCCTACAATGAGCAGTTCTTC.

The CDR3 loop is CASSTRDWSYEQYF. CDR3 bases: TGTGCCAGTAGTACCCGGGACTGGTCCTACGAGCAGTACTTC. V and J are TRBV19 and TRBJ2-7; D perhaps matches TRBD2 (6 bases). Germline V lookup: CDR1 LNHDA, CDR2 SQIVND (reference sequence). Trimming took 4 bases from V and 1 from J, leaving 11 bases between them. This CDR3 is 14 amino acids long.

The chain has TRBV7-2 and TRBJ1-3, with D perhaps matching TRBD1 (5 bases). CDR1 is SGHTA, CDR2 FQGNSA, per germline. Trimming took off 0 bases at V and 3 bases at J, with 18 bases between the two ends. The CDR3 has 18 residues. CDR3 nucleotide sequence: TGTGCCAGCAGCTTAGCAGACCGGGACGCCGCTTTTGGAAACACCATATATTTT. This gives the protein CASSLADRDAAFGNTIYF.

The rearrangement links TRBV6-1 to TRBJ2-7; D remains unclear. The CDR3 is 13 amino acids. Trimming took off 6 bases at V and 1 base at J, with 10 bases between the two ends. The V gene's germline CDR1 is MNHNS and CDR2 SASEGT. The CDR3 spells CASRAVSSYEQYF. CDR3 nucleotides: TGTGCCAGCAGGGCAGTTTCTTCCTACGAGCAGTACTTC.

This clone was detected a few times. The rearrangement uses TRBV11-2 and TRBJ1-4, with D perhaps matching TRBD1 (5 bases). CDR1 SGHAT and CDR2 FQNNGV come from the germline V gene. V was shortened by 0 bases and J by 7 bases, with 15 bases between the two germline ends. CDR3 length: 16 amino acids. CDR3 bases: TGTGCCAGCAGCTTAGATCGAGGGACCAATCGTGAAAAACTGTTTTTT. This codes for CASSLDRGTNREKLFF.

CDR3 region: CASSLFMSGDGNQPQHF. In nucleotides, the CDR3 is TGCGCCAGCAGCCTTTTCATGTCGGGGGACGGCAATCAGCCCCAGCATTTT. The chain recombines TRBV4-1 with TRBJ1-5, with TRBD1 as a possible D gene (5 bases). The CDR3 runs 17 residues. Trimming removed 4 bases at V and 2 bases at J, with 18 bases between. CDR1 and CDR2 (germline): MGHRA, YSYEKL.

This chain connects TRBV6-5 to TRBJ1-5; D gene unclear. V was pared by 6 bases and J by 0 bases, with 12 bases between. Germline assignment: CDR1 MNHEY and CDR2 SVGAGI. This CDR3 has 15 amino acids. The CDR3 here is CASSPSHLSNQPQHF. Written as DNA, the CDR3 is TGTGCCAGCAGCCCGAGTCACCTTAGCAATCAGCCCCAGCATTTT.